Following are 25 T cell receptor beta chains from one sample sequenced in a study of response to subunit inactivated influenza vaccine. In TCRdb, the RT-PCR reads were re-called with MiXCR into one record per CDR3 protein. The sample includes about 530,000 distinct CDR3 sequences, over 10% of them seen just once. The source was PBMCs from blood, collected roughly 47 days after vaccination. These receptors were taken from a man over 45 who received an inactivated influenza vaccine.

This clonotype was recorded a few times. The J gene is TRBJ2-5, the V gene TRBV28, with TRBD2 matching over 11 bases. Trimming took 5 bases from V and 5 from J; bases not matched to a gene: 10. Germline loops: CDR1 MDHEN, CDR2 SYDVKM. The CDR3 runs to 16 residues. The CDR3 DNA reads as TGTGCCAGCAGTCACACTTTACTAGCGGGAGTGGAGACCCAGTACTTC. This sequence encodes CASSHTLLAGVETQYF.

This clonotype turned up a few times. J is TRBJ2-1 and V is TRBV7-7; D is uncertain. Trimming removed 5 bases from V and 5 bases from J, with 10 bases in between. Looked up from germline, CDR1 is SSHAT and CDR2 is FNYEAQ (reference sequence). The CDR3 consists of 13 residues. This CDR3 is CASSPGVDNEQFF. The CDR3 nucleotides are TGTGCCAGCAGCCCTGGGGTAGACAATGAGCAGTTCTTC.

This clonotype was seen many times. The chain uses TRBV20-1 and TRBJ1-1; no firm D call. CDR3 length: 14 residues. V gave up 3 bases and J gave up 2 bases, with 13 bases separating them. The germline gives CDR1 DFQATT, CDR2 SNEGSKA (reference sequence). CDR3 DNA: TGCAGTGCTAGTAGCGCCAGCTTTAACACTGAAGCTTTCTTT. Residues: CSASSASFNTEAFF.

This clonotype was seen at least ten times. The chain combines TRBV6-5 with TRBJ2-5, with a possible D match to TRBD2 (7 bases). Germline CDR1 MNHEY, CDR2 SVGAGI. CDR3 length equals 12 residues. Deletions cut 6 bases from V and 5 bases from J, with 10 bases between. CDR3 sequence reads: CASRRGGETQYF. The CDR3 DNA reads TGTGCCAGCAGAAGGGGGGGGGAGACCCAGTACTTC.

This clonotype appeared once. The chain is built from TRBV2 and TRBJ2-5, with D maybe TRBD2 (5 bases). Deletions cut 7 bases from V and 2 bases from J, with 17 bases between. CDR1 SNHLY and CDR2 FYNNEI come from the germline V gene. The length of the CDR3 is 15 residues. Here the CDR3 DNA reads TGTGCCAGCAACGGAGGAGACAACCTTCAAGAGACCCAGTACTTC. Its translation: CASNGGDNLQETQYF.

V usage is TRBV2 and J usage is TRBJ2-4; 7 bases are shared with TRBD2. Per the germline V gene, CDR1 is SNHLY and CDR2 is FYNNEI. This CDR3 is built from 19 residues. Trimming removed 11 bases from V and 4 bases from J; junction bases left unmatched: 26. CDR3 coding DNA: TGTGCCTTCAGTTGGGGCTCCTTTGGCCTCGCGGGAGAAAAAAACATTCAGTACTTC. This sequence encodes CAFSWGSFGLAGEKNIQYF. The whole variable domain, remainder taken from reference TRBV2 and TRBJ2-4, is EPEVTQTPSHQVTQMGQEVILRCVPISNHLYFYWYRQILGQKVEFLVSFYNNEISEKSEIFDDQFSVERPDGSNFTLKIRSTKLEDSAMYFCAFSWGSFGLAGEKNIQYFGAGTRLSVL.

CDR3 sequence (DNA): TGCGCCAGCAGCCAGTCAGGGGCCCCAAACACTGAAGCTTTCTTT. It codes for CASSQSGAPNTEAFF. The chain joins TRBV4-3 to TRBJ1-1, with a possible D match to TRBD1 (6 bases). Trimming took off 3 bases at V and 2 bases at J, with 13 bases between the two ends. Germline V lookup: CDR1 LGHNA, CDR2 YSLEER. The CDR3 runs 15 residues.

This clonotype was seen a handful of times. This sequence joins TRBV11-2 and TRBJ2-1; TRBD1 might be the D (5 bases). CDR1 and CDR2 (germline): SGHAT, FQNNGV. The V and J ends lost 5 bases and 6 bases respectively, with 14 bases between them. The CDR3 runs to 14 residues. CDR3 in DNA: TGTGCCAGCAGCCCCAGGGCCATTGGCAATGAGCAGTTCTTC. This translates into CASSPRAIGNEQFF.

The rearrangement uses TRBV9 and TRBJ2-1; weak D call: TRBD1 (5 bases). The CDR3 sequence is 15 residues long. CDR1 is SGDLS and CDR2 is YYNGEE in the germline V gene. The V end was cut by 0 bases, the J end by 2 bases, with 9 bases between. CDR3 DNA: TGTGCCAGCAGCGTAGGTCCGACAGCCTACAATGAGCAGTTCTTC. It codes for CASSVGPTAYNEQFF.

The V and J genes are TRBV9 and TRBJ2-5, with 9 positions matching TRBD2. From germline, CDR1 is SGDLS and CDR2 YYNGEE. V was clipped by 3 bases and J by 0 bases; unmatched bases: 18. The CDR3 length is 20 residues. The CDR3 sequence: CASSGRLPTSGGGYQETQYF. The CDR3 coding sequence is TGTGCCAGCAGCGGAAGACTACCGACTAGCGGAGGGGGGTACCAAGAGACCCAGTACTTC.

This clonotype showed up just a few times. This sequence joins TRBV12-3 or TRBV12-4 and TRBJ2-1; the match to TRBD1 covers 7 bases. The CDR3 runs to 20 residues. V was clipped by 8 bases and J by 0 bases; unmatched bases: 22. CDR3: CASSLRGTGVNPSSYNEQFF. The CDR3 DNA reads as TGTGCCAGCTCCTTACGAGGTACAGGGGTTAATCCGAGCTCCTACAATGAGCAGTTCTTC.

As to this clonotype: Just one base apart from a much larger clone, this may be a read error. In nucleotides, the CDR3 is TGTGCCAGCAGCGCAGTCAGGGACCACGAGCAGTACTTC. Its translation: CASSAVRDHEQYF. The V call is TRBV7-3, the J call TRBJ2-7; the D gene could be TRBD1 or TRBD2 (5 bases each). Germline V lookup: CDR1 SGHTA, CDR2 FQGTGA. The CDR3 loop spans 13 amino acids. Trimming stripped 5 bases from V and 5 bases from J, with 13 bases between.

The table lists this clonotype with many counts. The chain links TRBV7-2 to TRBJ2-3, with D tentatively TRBD2 (5 bases). CDR1 and CDR2 (germline): SGHTA, FQGNSA. With 1 base removed from V and 2 bases from J, the gap between germline ends came to 10 bases. This CDR3 contains 15 residues. The CDR3 loop reads CASSLGGWDTDTQYF. CDR3 in DNA: TGTGCCAGCAGCTTAGGCGGGTGGGACACAGATACGCAGTATTTT.

This clonotype was observed at least ten times. This chain uses TRBV12-3 or TRBV12-4 with TRBJ1-1, with D perhaps matching TRBD1 (5 bases). The CDR3 loop spans 14 amino acids. V was shortened by 3 bases and J by 13 bases, with 21 bases between the two germline ends. This CDR3 is CASSLWAPGLEGFF. Written as DNA, the CDR3 is TGTGCCAGCAGTTTGTGGGCTCCGGGGCTCGAGGGTTTCTTT.

This clonotype was counted many times. The chain employs TRBV6-5 and TRBJ1-6, with D perhaps TRBD1 (5 bases). The CDR3 runs to 15 residues. Germline V gene data show CDR1 as MNHEY and CDR2 as SVGAGI. Trimming stripped 4 bases from V and 7 bases from J, with 14 bases between. This CDR3 is CASSFHRRQNSPLHF. The DNA for the CDR3 is TGTGCCAGCAGTTTTCATCGAAGACAGAATTCACCCCTCCACTTT.

This clonotype was counted a few times. The genes are TRBV5-6 and TRBJ2-1; D remains ambiguous. Germline values: CDR1 SGHDT, CDR2 YYEEEE. This CDR3 is 12 amino acids long. V was trimmed by 0 bases and J by 9 bases, leaving 7 bases between them. The CDR3 loop is CASSLARFEQFF. In nucleotides, the CDR3 is TGTGCCAGCAGCTTGGCCCGGTTTGAGCAGTTCTTC.

This clonotype was seen many times. Here the CDR3 reads CASSVGTGNTDTQYF. For the CDR3, the DNA is TGTGCCAGCAGCGTAGGGACAGGGAACACAGATACGCAGTATTTT. V is TRBV9 and J is TRBJ2-3; TRBD1 agrees at 8 bases. The CDR3 is 15 residues long. The germline V gene encodes CDR1 SGDLS and CDR2 YYNGEE. The V segment lost 0 bases and the J segment 2 bases; nucleotides outside the gene matches: 2.

This clonotype turned up a few times. This chain joins TRBV20-1 and TRBJ2-7, with 8 nucleotides matching TRBD2. CDR1 is DFQATT, CDR2 SNEGSKA, per germline (reference sequence). This CDR3 spans 13 amino acids. The V segment lost 3 bases and the J segment 2 bases; nucleotides outside the gene matches: 3. The CDR3 is CSARYSGTYEQYF. In nucleotides, the CDR3 is TGCAGTGCTAGGTATAGCGGGACCTACGAGCAGTACTTC.

This chain connects TRBV6-2 or TRBV6-3 to TRBJ2-5; TRBD2 aligns across 13 bases. J lost 4 bases, V lost 4 bases, and 9 bases had no gene match. CDR3 size: 17 residues. Per germline, CDR1 MNHEY and CDR2 SVGEGT. The CDR3: CASSSRQTSGRRETQYF. DNA of the CDR3: TGTGCCAGCAGTTCCCGCCAGACTAGCGGGAGGAGAGAGACCCAGTACTTC.

This clonotype was observed at least ten times. This rearrangement joins TRBV29-1 to TRBJ2-7; TRBD2 aligns across 7 bases. CDR3 length: 13 amino acids. The ends lost 2 bases at V and 2 bases at J; junction bases unmatched: 3. Germline V gives CDR1 SQVTM, CDR2 ANQGSEA. CDR3 coding DNA: TGCAGCGTTGAAACGGGAGGACCCTACGAGCAGTACTTC. Translating gives CSVETGGPYEQYF.

This clonotype was recorded at least ten times. The chain carries TRBV6-2 or TRBV6-3 and TRBJ2-7; 10 bases line up with TRBD2. The CDR3 covers 16 residues. Germline V gene data show CDR1 as MNHEY and CDR2 as SVGEGT. V trimming: 2 bases; J trimming: 2 bases; junction bases outside the gene matches: 6. The DNA of the CDR3 is TGTGCCAGCAGTTACCCTGGACTAGCGGATACCTACGAGCAGTACTTC. Translation: CASSYPGLADTYEQYF.

The J gene is TRBJ2-7, the V gene TRBV7-6, with D unresolved. The CDR3 has 15 residues. The germline V and J ends were trimmed by 2 bases and 3 bases, with 14 bases remaining between them. Germline V gene sequence: CDR1 SGHVS, CDR2 FNYEAQ. DNA of the CDR3: TGTGCCAGCAGCTTATCTGGGCCCAACGGCTACGAGCAGTACTTC. Translated, it gives CASSLSGPNGYEQYF.

The V gene is TRBV7-9, the J gene TRBJ2-7; the D gene is possibly TRBD2 (6 bases). The CDR3 length is 15 residues. V was clipped by 4 bases and J by 0 bases, with 13 bases between them. Germline V gives CDR1 SEHNR, CDR2 FQNEAQ (reference sequence). The DNA for the CDR3 is TGTGCCAGCAGCTCCGGGGGACGCAGCTCCTACGAGCAGTACTTC. Its translation is CASSSGGRSSYEQYF.

This clonotype was counted many times. This sequence joins TRBV9 and TRBJ2-1, with 8 bases that match TRBD2. The CDR3 spans 15 residues. V dropped 6 bases and J dropped 4; count of bases not matched to a gene: 9. Germline V lookup: CDR1 SGDLS, CDR2 YYNGEE. The CDR3 region is CASTRSSGSYNEQFF. In nucleotides, the CDR3 is TGTGCCAGCACTAGGTCGAGCGGGAGTTACAATGAGCAGTTCTTC.

The chain couples TRBV24-1 to TRBJ2-1, with D hard to call. Germline CDR1 KGHDR, CDR2 SFDVKD. This CDR3 comprises 15 residues. Between the trimmed V and J ends, which lost 7 bases and 4 bases, there was a span of 16 bases. The CDR3 nucleotides read TGTGCCACCAGCCGCGCCCAAGTGCCTTACAATGAGCAGTTCTTC. Its protein is CATSRAQVPYNEQFF.